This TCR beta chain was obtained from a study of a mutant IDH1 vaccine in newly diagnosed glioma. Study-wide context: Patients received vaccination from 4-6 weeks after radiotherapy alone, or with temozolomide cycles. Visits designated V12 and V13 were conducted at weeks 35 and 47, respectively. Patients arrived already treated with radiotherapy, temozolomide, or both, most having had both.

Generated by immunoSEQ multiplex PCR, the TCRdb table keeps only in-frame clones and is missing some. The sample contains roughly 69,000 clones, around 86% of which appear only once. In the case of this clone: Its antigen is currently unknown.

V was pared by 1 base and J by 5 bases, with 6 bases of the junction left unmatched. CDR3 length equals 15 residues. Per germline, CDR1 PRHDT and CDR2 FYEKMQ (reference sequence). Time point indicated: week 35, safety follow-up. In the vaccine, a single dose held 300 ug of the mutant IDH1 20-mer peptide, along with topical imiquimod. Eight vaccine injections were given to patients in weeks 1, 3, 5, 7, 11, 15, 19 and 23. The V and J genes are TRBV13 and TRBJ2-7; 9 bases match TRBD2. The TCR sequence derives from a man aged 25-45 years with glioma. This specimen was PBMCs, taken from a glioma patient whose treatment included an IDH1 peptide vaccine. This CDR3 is CASSLEAGGQDEQYF. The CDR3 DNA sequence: TGTGCCAGCAGCTTAGAGGCGGGGGGGCAAGACGAGCAGTACTTC.